This TCR beta chain was profiled in a study of T cells in Graves' hyperthyroidism and ophthalmopathy. Findings and limits, study-wide: Blood also carried most thyroid clonotypes expanded above 0.001. Before onset, ophthalmopathy was predicted by the model a median around 6.5 months earlier.

Only a few counts were recorded for this clonotype. The antigen remains undetermined. The CDR3 has 15 residues. Germline V gene sequence: CDR1 DFQATT, CDR2 SNEGSKA (reference sequence). V was trimmed by 6 bases and J by 0 bases, leaving 14 bases between them. From RNA transcripts, TCR beta CDR3 regions were amplified. First-round RT-PCR of the TCR CDR3 relied on the HTBI primer set. TCRdb independently ran MiXCR on the multiplex PCR reads; one entry per CDR3 protein. The sample yields some 370,000 distinct CDR3 sequences, roughly 13% seen once. Uncontrolled infection, other autoimmune disease, pregnancy or lactation barred patients from enrollment. The study based diagnoses on clinical symptoms, serum thyroxine and TRAb, thyroid ultrasound and orbital computed tomography.

The TCR sequence derives from a man aged 50-59 years with Graves' ophthalmopathy. The material sequenced was blood. V gene TRBV20-1 combines with J gene TRBJ2-2; D gene ambiguous. The CDR3 DNA reads TGCAGTGCCTTAAACTACCTAGCGAACACCGGGGAGCTGTTTTTT. Its translation: CSALNYLANTGELFF.